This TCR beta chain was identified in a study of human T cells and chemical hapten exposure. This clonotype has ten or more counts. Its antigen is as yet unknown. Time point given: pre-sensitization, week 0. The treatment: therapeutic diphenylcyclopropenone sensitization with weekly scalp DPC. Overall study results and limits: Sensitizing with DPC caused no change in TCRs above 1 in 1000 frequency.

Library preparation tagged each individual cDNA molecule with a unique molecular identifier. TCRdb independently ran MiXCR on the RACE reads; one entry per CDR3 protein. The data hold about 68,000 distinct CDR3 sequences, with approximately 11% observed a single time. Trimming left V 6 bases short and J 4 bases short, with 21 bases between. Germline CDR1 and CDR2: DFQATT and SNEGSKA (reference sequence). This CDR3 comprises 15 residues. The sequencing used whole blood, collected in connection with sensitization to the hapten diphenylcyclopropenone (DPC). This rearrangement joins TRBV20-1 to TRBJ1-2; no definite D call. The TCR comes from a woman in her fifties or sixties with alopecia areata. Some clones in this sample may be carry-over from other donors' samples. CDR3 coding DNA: TGCAGTGCCAGGCGCAGGCTCTTTCTTTCCTATGGCTACACCTTC. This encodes CSARRRLFLSYGYTF.